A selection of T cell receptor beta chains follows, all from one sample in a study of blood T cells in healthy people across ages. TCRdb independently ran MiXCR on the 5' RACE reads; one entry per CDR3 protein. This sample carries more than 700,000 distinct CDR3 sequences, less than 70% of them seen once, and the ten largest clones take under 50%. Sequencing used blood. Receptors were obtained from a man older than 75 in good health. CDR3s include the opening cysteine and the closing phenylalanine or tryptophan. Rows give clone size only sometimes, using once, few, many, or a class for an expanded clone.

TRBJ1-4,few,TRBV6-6,CASRAGGLTNEKLFF
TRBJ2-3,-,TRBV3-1,CASSQAGRSPTDTQYF
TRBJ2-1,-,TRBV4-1,CASRPGGLYNEQFF
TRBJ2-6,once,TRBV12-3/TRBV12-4,CASSPKLLIPISGANVLTF
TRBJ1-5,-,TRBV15,CATSRNRGRMGNQPQHF
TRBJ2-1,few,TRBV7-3,CASSVRLAGHNEQFF
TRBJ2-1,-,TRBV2,CASKNVPGQGYEQFF
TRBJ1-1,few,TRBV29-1,CSVGHENTEAFF
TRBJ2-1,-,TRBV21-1,CASSKDSVSETVNNEQFF
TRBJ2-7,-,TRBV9,CASSVDTLQLFF
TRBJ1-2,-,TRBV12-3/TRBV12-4,CASRRRQGRGYTF
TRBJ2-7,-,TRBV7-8,CASSLVRTGAVGEQYF
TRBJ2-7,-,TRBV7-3,CASSFSSAGGQYF
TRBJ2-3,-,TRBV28,CASSLEGLYRYAYF
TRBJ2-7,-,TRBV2,CAGGRFSYEQYF
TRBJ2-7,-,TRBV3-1,CASSQQLTSAYEQYF
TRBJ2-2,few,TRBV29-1,CSAQTSNTGELFF